These 21 T cell receptor beta chains came from one sample sequenced in a study of cytomegalovirus exposure and HLA in healthy donors. PCR involved 60 Vbeta and 13 Jbeta primers. Data came from immunoSEQ multiplex PCR; TCRdb stores just in-frame clones and leaves some out. Among 130,000 or so clones, over 8.5% were seen once, and the ten largest hold less than 6.5%. The source material was PBMCs. These receptors came from a woman between 35 and 50 years old in good health and CMV-seropositive.

This chain joins TRBV6-1 and TRBJ1-5, with D perhaps matching TRBD1 (6 bases). Trimming removed 8 bases at V and 4 bases at J, with 15 bases between. This CDR3 comprises 14 residues. The germline gives CDR1 MNHNS, CDR2 SASEGT. The CDR3 coding sequence is TGTGCCAGCGGCCAAGACAGGCGAAATCAGCCCCAGCATTTT. Translating it yields CASGQDRRNQPQHF.

This sequence joins TRBV28 and TRBJ2-3; TRBD1 matches at 7 bases. V gave up 9 bases and J gave up 4 bases; unmatched junction bases: 7. CDR1 is MDHEN and CDR2 is SYDVKM in the germline V gene. The CDR3 has 13 residues. The CDR3 loop reads CARLDRVSDTQYF. For the CDR3, the DNA is TGTGCCAGACTAGACAGGGTATCAGATACGCAGTATTTT.

This clone was observed a few times. Other DNA sequences within the sample encode an identical CDR3. The V and J genes are TRBV2 and TRBJ1-3; a possible D gene is TRBD1 (5 bases). Germline V gives CDR1 SNHLY, CDR2 FYNNEI. This CDR3 comprises 13 residues. Trimming took 4 bases from V and 3 from J, leaving 7 bases between them. The DNA of the CDR3 is TGTGCCAGCAGTGGGGGGGATGGAAACACCATATATTTT. Amino acid sequence: CASSGGDGNTIYF.

The chain's CDR3 is CASSLGSGGANTEAFF. The CDR3 region has the DNA TGTGCCAGCAGCTTAGGCTCAGGGGGCGCGAACACTGAAGCTTTCTTT. This chain links TRBV11-2 with TRBJ1-1, with 8 bases matching TRBD1. Germline V lookup: CDR1 SGHAT, CDR2 FQNNGV. The CDR3 is 16 amino acids. Germline trimming cut 1 base from V and 1 base from J; bases unmatched to any gene: 5.

In its sample, this clone was seen many times. The chain employs TRBV19 and TRBJ2-3, with 7 bases matching TRBD1. The ends lost 3 bases at V and 2 bases at J; junction bases unmatched: 8. The CDR3 contains 16 residues. In germline, CDR1 is LNHDA, CDR2 SQIVND (reference sequence). The CDR3 protein is CASSMRGHSYTDTQYF. CDR3 sequence (DNA): TGTGCCAGTAGTATGAGGGGGCACAGCTACACAGATACGCAGTATTTT.

This clone was detected only a few times. The chain has TRBV30 and TRBJ2-7, with D perhaps TRBD2 (5 bases). Per germline, CDR1 GTSNPN and CDR2 SVGIG (reference sequence). V lost 1 base and J lost 2, with 15 bases in between. The CDR3 loop spans 15 amino acids. The CDR3 protein is CAWSARPGVTYEQYF. The CDR3 DNA is TGTGCCTGGAGTGCCCGACCCGGGGTGACCTACGAGCAGTACTTC.

This clone has a handful of counts. V is TRBV5-4 and J is TRBJ1-1; no definite D call. The CDR3 totals 13 residues. V gave up 0 bases and J gave up 11 bases, with 14 bases separating them. Per the germline V gene, CDR1 is SGHNT and CDR2 is YYREEE (reference sequence). CDR3 DNA: TGTGCCAGCAGCTTGGCCGCGGCCGGCTGGGCTTTCTTT. As protein: CASSLAAAGWAFF.

The gene calls are TRBV5-1 and TRBJ2-3, with TRBD1 identical over 7 bases. This CDR3 has 15 residues. The germline V gene encodes CDR1 SGHRS and CDR2 YFSETQ. With V trimmed by 0 bases and J by 3 bases, 4 bases remained unmatched. CDR3: CASSLVGQETDTQYF. The DNA for the CDR3 is TGCGCCAGCAGCTTGGTTGGACAGGAGACAGATACGCAGTATTTT.

This clone has more than one count but fewer than ten. V is TRBV29-1 and J is TRBJ1-4, with a possible D match to TRBD1 (6 bases). The CDR3 consists of 12 residues. Germline lookup yields CDR1 SQVTM and CDR2 ANQGSEA. Trimming left V 7 bases short and J 4 bases short, with 10 bases between. The CDR3 loop reads CSAWTDNEKLFF. CDR3 in DNA: TGCAGCGCTTGGACAGATAATGAAAAACTGTTTTTT.

This clone was picked up a small number of times. J is TRBJ2-1 and V is TRBV20-1, with D maybe TRBD1 (5 bases). Trimming took 6 bases from V and 15 from J, leaving 15 bases between them. Germline CDR1 DFQATT, CDR2 SNEGSKA (reference sequence). This CDR3 contains 10 residues. The CDR3 region is CSAPVPRVFF. For the CDR3, the DNA is TGCAGTGCACCCGTCCCCAGGGTGTTCTTC.

This chain links TRBV19 with TRBJ1-5, with no clear D. Trimming shortened V by 8 bases and J by 6 bases, and 11 bases separated the two germline ends. The CDR3 has 12 amino acids. CDR1 and CDR2 (germline): LNHDA, SQIVND (reference sequence). The CDR3 protein is CASSFLFQPQHF. The CDR3 region has the DNA TGTGCCAGTTCGTTTTTATTTCAGCCCCAGCATTTT.

This clone turned up a few times. CDR3 loop: CASSAQTGVNEKLFF. CDR3 DNA sequence: TGTGCCAGCAGCGCCCAGACAGGGGTTAATGAAAAACTGTTTTTT. This chain connects TRBV7-2 to TRBJ1-4, with 8 nucleotides matching TRBD1. Unmatched junction bases numbered 6, after V lost 5 bases and J lost 4 bases. Germline lookup yields CDR1 SGHTA and CDR2 FQGNSA. The CDR3 contains 15 residues. The full variable domain, rest sourced from reference TRBV7-2 and TRBJ1-4, is GAGVSQSPSNKVTEKGKDVELRCDPISGHTALYWYRQSLGQGLEFLIYFQGNSAPDKSGLPSDRFSAERTGGSVSTLTIQRTQQEDSAVYLCASSAQTGVNEKLFFGSGTQLSVL.

This clone was seen at least ten times. V is TRBV29-1 and J is TRBJ1-1; TRBD1 matches 11 bases. V lost 7 bases, J lost 5 bases, and 6 bases stayed unmatched. Germline lookup yields CDR1 SQVTM and CDR2 ANQGSEA. This CDR3 has 13 residues. CDR3 region: CSAGQGASTEAFF. DNA of the CDR3: TGCAGCGCTGGACAGGGGGCGAGTACTGAAGCTTTCTTT.

In its sample, this clone was seen a few times. The V call is TRBV5-1, the J call TRBJ1-1, with D possibly TRBD1 on 5 matching bases. The V gene's germline CDR1 is SGHRS and CDR2 YFSETQ. The CDR3 contains 14 residues. V lost 3 bases, J lost 5 bases, and 14 bases lay in between. The CDR3 loop is CASSSKFQGTEAFF. The CDR3 DNA reads as TGCGCCAGCAGCTCCAAATTCCAGGGAACTGAAGCTTTCTTT. Complete variable domain (other parts from reference TRBV5-1 and TRBJ1-1): KAGVTQTPRYLIKTRGQQVTLSCSPISGHRSVSWYQQTPGQGLQFLFEYFSETQRNKGNFPGRFSGRQFSNSRSEMNVSTLELGDSALYLCASSSKFQGTEAFFGQGTRLTVV.

V and J are TRBV10-3 and TRBJ2-2; 8 nucleotides line up with TRBD1. Germline CDR1 is ENHRY and CDR2 is SYGVKD. Trimming removed 5 bases from V and 4 bases from J; junction bases left unmatched: 0. The CDR3 is made up of 13 amino acids. The CDR3 DNA follows: TGTGCCATCAGTACAGGGGGCACCGGGGAGCTGTTTTTT. This codes for CAISTGGTGELFF.

This clone was seen a handful of times. The rearrangement uses TRBV6-1 and TRBJ1-2, with no clear D. This CDR3 contains 15 residues. Trimming shortened V by 6 bases and J by 1 base, and 15 bases separated the two germline ends. CDR1 and CDR2 (germline): MNHNS, SASEGT. CDR3: CASRWASELNYGYTF. CDR3 nucleotides: TGTGCCAGCAGGTGGGCGAGTGAACTTAACTATGGCTACACCTTC.

The J gene is TRBJ2-7, the V gene TRBV5-1, with unresolved D. The CDR3 sequence is 13 residues long. The V and J ends lost 5 bases and 0 bases respectively, with 9 bases between them. Germline CDR1 and CDR2: SGHRS and YFSETQ. The CDR3 nucleotides are TGCGCCAGCAGGAATGGCAGCTCCTACGAGCAGTACTTC. Translating it yields CASRNGSSYEQYF.

This rearrangement joins TRBV7-8 to TRBJ1-5; 9 bases are shared with TRBD1. CDR3 length: 15 residues. V shed 5 bases and J 6 bases; nucleotides not matched to a gene: 8. CDR1 SGHVS and CDR2 FQNEAQ come from the germline V gene. The CDR3 sequence is CASSEIQGARQPQHF. The CDR3 coding sequence is TGTGCCAGCAGCGAGATACAGGGGGCCCGTCAGCCCCAGCATTTT.

The J gene is TRBJ1-1, the V gene TRBV6-4; D gene uncertain. Trimming cost V 0 bases and J 11 bases, with 13 bases left between them. CDR3 length: 13 residues. The germline V gene has CDR1 MRHNA and CDR2 SNTAGT. The chain's CDR3 is CASSDSGKTAAFF. CDR3 sequence (DNA): TGTGCCAGCAGTGACTCGGGCAAGACGGCGGCTTTCTTT.

The rearrangement links TRBV19 to TRBJ1-1; 8 bases are a match to TRBD1. There are 14 residues in the CDR3. The V gene end was trimmed by 5 bases and the J gene end by 2 bases; junction bases not matched to a gene: 4. The germline gives CDR1 LNHDA, CDR2 SQIVND (reference sequence). CDR3 protein: CASSSDRGNTEAFF. CDR3 coding DNA: TGTGCCAGTAGTTCCGACAGGGGTAACACTGAAGCTTTCTTT.

The chain links TRBV7-9 to TRBJ2-1, with 8 bases lining up with TRBD1. V lost 4 bases, J lost 1 base, and 6 bases stayed unmatched. CDR3 length: 16 residues. Germline V gene data show CDR1 as SEHNR and CDR2 as FQNEAQ (reference sequence). The CDR3 spells CASSSLGQGSYNEQFF. CDR3 nucleotide sequence: TGTGCCAGCAGCTCCCTTGGACAGGGATCCTACAATGAGCAGTTCTTC.